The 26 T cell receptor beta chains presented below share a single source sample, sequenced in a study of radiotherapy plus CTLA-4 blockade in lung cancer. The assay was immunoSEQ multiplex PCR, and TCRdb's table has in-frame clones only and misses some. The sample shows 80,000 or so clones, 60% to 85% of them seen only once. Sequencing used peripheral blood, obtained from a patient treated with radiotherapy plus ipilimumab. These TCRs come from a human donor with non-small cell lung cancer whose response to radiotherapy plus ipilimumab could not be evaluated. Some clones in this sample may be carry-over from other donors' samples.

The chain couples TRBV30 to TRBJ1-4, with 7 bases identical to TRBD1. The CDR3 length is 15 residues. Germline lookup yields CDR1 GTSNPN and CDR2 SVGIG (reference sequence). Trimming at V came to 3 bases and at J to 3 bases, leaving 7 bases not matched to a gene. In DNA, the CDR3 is TGTGCCTGGAGCTCGGGACAGAGCTCTAATGAAAAACTGTTTTTT. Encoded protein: CAWSSGQSSNEKLFF.

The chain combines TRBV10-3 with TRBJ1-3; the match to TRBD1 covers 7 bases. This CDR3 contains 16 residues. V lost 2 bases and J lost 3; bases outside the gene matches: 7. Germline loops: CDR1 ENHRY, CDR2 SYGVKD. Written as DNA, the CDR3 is TGTGCCATCAGTGAGCAGGCGACAGGGATTGGAAACACCATATATTTT. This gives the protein CAISEQATGIGNTIYF.

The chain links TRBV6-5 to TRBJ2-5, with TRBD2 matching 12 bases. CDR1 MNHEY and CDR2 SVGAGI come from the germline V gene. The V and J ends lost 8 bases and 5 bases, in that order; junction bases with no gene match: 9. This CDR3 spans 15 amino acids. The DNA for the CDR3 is TGTGCCAGCGGATCTAGCGGGGGGGCCCGGGAGACCCAGTACTTC. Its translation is CASGSSGGARETQYF.

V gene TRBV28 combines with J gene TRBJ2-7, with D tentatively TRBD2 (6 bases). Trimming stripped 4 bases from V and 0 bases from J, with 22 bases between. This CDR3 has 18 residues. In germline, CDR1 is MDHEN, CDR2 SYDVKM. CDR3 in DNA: TGTGCCAGCAGTTCCCTCCGGGGGTCATCAGCGAGCTCCTACGAGCAGTACTTC. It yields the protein CASSSLRGSSASSYEQYF.

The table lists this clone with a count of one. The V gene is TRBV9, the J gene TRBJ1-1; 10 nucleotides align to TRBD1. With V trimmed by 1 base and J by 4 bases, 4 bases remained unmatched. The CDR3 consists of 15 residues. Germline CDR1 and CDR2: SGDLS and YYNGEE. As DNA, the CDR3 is TGTGCCAGCAGCGTAAGGGACAGGGGAGGCACTGAAGCTTTCTTT. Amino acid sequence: CASSVRDRGGTEAFF.

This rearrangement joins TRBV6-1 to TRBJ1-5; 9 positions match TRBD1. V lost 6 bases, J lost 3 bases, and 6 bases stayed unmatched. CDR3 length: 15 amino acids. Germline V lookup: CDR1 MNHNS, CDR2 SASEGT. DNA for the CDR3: TGTGCCAGCAGAGGCCGGGACAGGGTCAATCAGCCCCAGCATTTT. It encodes CASRGRDRVNQPQHF.

The CDR3 nucleotides are TGCGCCAGCAGCCTTTACAGGGGGGCCTACGAGCAGTACTTC. Translation: CASSLYRGAYEQYF. The chain has TRBV4-3 and TRBJ2-5; 8 bases line up with TRBD1. With the DNA end fitting TRBJ2-7 better, the J assignment may be wrong. The CDR3 has 14 residues. The V gene's germline CDR1 is LGHNA and CDR2 YSLEER.

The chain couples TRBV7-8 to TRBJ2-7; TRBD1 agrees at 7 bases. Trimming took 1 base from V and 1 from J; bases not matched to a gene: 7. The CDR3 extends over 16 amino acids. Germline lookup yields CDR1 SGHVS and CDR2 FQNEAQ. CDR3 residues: CASSLDETGMSYEQYF. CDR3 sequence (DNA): TGTGCCAGCAGCTTAGATGAGACAGGGATGTCCTACGAGCAGTACTTC.

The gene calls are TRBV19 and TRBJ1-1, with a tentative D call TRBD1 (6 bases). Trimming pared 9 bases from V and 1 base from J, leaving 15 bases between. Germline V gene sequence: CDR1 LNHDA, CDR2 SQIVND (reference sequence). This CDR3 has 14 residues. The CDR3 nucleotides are TGTGCCAGCAATCAACAGGGTAGGAACACTGAAGCTTTCTTT. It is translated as CASNQQGRNTEAFF.

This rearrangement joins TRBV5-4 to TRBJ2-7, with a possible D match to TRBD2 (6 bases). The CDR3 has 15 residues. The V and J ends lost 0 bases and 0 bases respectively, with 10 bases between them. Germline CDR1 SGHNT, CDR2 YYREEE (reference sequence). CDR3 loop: CASSLGAGTSYEQYF. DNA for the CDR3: TGTGCCAGCAGCTTGGGTGCGGGGACCTCCTACGAGCAGTACTTC. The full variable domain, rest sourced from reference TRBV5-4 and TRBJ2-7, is ETGVTQSPTHLIKTRGQQVTLRCSSQSGHNTVSWYQQALGQGPQFIFQYYREEENGRGNFPPRFSGLQFPNYSSELNVNALELDDSALYLCASSLGAGTSYEQYFGPGTRLTVT.

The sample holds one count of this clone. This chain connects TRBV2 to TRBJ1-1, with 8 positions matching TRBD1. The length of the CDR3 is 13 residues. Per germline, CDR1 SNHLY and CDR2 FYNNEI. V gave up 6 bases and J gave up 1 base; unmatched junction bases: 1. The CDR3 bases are TGTGCCAGCAGCGGACAGGGGAACACTGAAGCTTTCTTT. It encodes CASSGQGNTEAFF.

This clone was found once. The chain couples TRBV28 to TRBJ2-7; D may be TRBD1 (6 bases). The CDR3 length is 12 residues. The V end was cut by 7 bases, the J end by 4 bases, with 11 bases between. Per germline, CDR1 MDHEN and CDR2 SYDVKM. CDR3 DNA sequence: TGTGCCAGCACTACAGGGAAATACGAGCAGTACTTC. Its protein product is CASTTGKYEQYF. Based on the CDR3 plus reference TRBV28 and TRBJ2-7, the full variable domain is DVKVTQSSRYLVKRTGEKVFLECVQDMDHENMFWYRQDPGLGLRLIYFSYDVKMKEKGDIPEGYSVSREKKERFSLILESASTNQTSMYLCASTTGKYEQYFGPGTRLTVT.

The chain's CDR3 is CASSHRDRGLETQYF. The CDR3 DNA is TGCGCCAGCAGCCACCGGGACAGGGGGCTAGAGACCCAGTACTTC. The chain uses TRBV5-1 and TRBJ2-5; 12 nucleotides agree with TRBD1. The germline gives CDR1 SGHRS, CDR2 YFSETQ. The CDR3 totals 15 residues. V lost 4 bases to trimming and J lost 4 bases; unmatched junction nucleotides: 5.

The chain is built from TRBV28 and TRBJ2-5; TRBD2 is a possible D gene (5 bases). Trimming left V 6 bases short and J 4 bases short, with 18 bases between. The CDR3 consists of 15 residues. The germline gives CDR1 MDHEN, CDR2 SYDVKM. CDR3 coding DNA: TGTGCCAGCAGGGCTGCGGGTACCCAAGTAGAGACCCAGTACTTC. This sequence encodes CASRAAGTQVETQYF.

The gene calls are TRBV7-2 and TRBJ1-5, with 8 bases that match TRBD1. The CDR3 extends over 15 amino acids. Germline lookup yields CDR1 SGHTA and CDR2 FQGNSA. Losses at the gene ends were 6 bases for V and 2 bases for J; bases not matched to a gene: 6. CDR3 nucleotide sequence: TGTGCCAGCAGACCTACAGGGGGAGGCAATCAGCCCCAGCATTTT. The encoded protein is CASRPTGGGNQPQHF.

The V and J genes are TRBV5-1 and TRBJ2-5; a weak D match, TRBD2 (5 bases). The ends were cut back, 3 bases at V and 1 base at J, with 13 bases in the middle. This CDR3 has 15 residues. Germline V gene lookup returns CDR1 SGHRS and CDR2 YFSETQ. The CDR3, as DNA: TGCGCCAGCAGCTACTTGACGGGGATCCAAGAGACCCAGTACTTC. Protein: CASSYLTGIQETQYF.

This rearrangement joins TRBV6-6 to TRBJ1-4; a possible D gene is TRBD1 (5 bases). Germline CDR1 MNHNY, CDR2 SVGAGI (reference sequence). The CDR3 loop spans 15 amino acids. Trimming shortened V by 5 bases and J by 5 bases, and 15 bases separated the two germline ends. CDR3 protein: CASSLPGGGNEKLFF. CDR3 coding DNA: TGTGCCAGCAGTCTACCGGGCGGGGGAAATGAAAAACTGTTTTTT.

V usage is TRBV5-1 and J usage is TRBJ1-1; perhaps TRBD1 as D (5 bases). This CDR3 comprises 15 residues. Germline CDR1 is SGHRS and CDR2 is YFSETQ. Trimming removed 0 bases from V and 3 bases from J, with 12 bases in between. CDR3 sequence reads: CASSLAPGSYTEAFF. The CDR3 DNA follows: TGCGCCAGCAGCTTGGCCCCAGGGTCGTACACTGAAGCTTTCTTT.

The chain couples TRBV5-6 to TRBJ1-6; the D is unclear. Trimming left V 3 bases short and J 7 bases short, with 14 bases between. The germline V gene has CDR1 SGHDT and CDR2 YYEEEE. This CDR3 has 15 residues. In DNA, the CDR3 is TGTGCCAGCAGCTACCGGGATGGTATGAATTCACCCCTCCACTTT. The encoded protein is CASSYRDGMNSPLHF.

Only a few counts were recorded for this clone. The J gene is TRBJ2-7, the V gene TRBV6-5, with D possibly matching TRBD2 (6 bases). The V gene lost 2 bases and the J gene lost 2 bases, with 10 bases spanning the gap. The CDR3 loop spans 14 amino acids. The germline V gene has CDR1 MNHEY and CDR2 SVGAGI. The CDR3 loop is CASSYVRGTYEQYF. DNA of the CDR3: TGTGCCAGCAGTTACGTACGCGGGACCTACGAGCAGTACTTC.

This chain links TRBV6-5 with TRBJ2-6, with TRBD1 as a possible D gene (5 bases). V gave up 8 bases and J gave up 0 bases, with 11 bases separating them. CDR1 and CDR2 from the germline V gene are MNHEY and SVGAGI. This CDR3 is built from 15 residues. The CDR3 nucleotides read TGTGCCAGCGGAAGACAGACCTCTGGGGCCAACGTCCTGACTTTC. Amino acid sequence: CASGRQTSGANVLTF.

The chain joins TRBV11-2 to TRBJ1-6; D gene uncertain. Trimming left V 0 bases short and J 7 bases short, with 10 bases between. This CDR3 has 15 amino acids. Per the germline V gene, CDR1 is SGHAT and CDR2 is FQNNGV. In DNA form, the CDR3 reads TGTGCCAGCAGCTTAGAACAGATCACGAATTCACCCCTCCACTTT. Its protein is CASSLEQITNSPLHF.

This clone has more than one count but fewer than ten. CDR3 sequence reads: CASSSLGSPLYEQYF. In nucleotides, the CDR3 is TGTGCCAGCAGCTCCCTGGGCTCCCCCCTCTACGAGCAGTACTTC. The V and J genes are TRBV7-2 and TRBJ2-7, with unresolved D. The CDR3 covers 15 residues. Germline CDR1 is SGHTA and CDR2 is FQGNSA. V was shortened by 4 bases and J by 3 bases, with 16 bases between the two germline ends.

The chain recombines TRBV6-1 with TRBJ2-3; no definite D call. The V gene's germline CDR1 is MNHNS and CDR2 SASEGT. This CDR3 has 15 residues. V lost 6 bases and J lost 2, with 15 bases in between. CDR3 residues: CASRSRVSYTDTQYF. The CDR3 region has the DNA TGTGCCAGCAGAAGCCGGGTGAGTTACACAGATACGCAGTATTTT.

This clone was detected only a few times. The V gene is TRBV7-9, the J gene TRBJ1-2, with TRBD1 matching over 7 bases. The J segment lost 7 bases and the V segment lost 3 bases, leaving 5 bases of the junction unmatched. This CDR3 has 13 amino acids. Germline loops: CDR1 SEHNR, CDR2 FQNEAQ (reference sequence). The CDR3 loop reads CASSFRQGGGYTF. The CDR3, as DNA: TGTGCCAGCAGCTTCCGACAGGGTGGTGGCTACACCTTC.

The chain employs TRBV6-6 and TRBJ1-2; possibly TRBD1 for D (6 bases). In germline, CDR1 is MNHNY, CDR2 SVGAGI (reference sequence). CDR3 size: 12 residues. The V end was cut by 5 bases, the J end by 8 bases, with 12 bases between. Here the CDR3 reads CASSRRDKGYTF. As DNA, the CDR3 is TGTGCCAGCAGTCGCCGGGACAAGGGCTACACCTTC.